This TCR beta chain was documented in a study of blood T cell repertoires in COVID-19. Study overall: Collection of acute and convalescent COVID-19 samples took place in the United States, Italy and Spain. Sample material is recorded as cDNA or gDNA derived from T cells, B-cell-depleted T cells, or PBMCs.

Sequencing was performed with immunoSEQ multiplex PCR; in TCRdb, only in-frame clones are kept and a portion is missing. The sample holds 70,000 to 95,000 clones, over 75% seen once. Germline V CDR1 and CDR2: MGHRA, YSYEKL. The CDR3 covers 14 residues. V was shortened by 4 bases and J by 4 bases, with 13 bases between the two germline ends. The chain couples TRBV4-1 to TRBJ1-2; tentatively, D is TRBD1 (6 bases). The receptor's source is a man in his fifties with active COVID-19. The sample comprised peripheral blood. CDR3 nucleotide sequence: TGCGCCAGCAGCCCCACAGGGACCGTCTATGGCTACACCTTC. Its translation is CASSPTGTVYGYTF.